This T cell receptor (beta chain) was documented in a study of T-cell memory formation after mild COVID-19. General study points: Some SARS-CoV-2-responding clones were already detected in memory before infection. Second-wave clones with a day 37 peak had unconfirmed SARS-CoV-2 specificity.

With constant-segment primers, 5'RACE yielded cDNA libraries of TCR alpha and TCR beta that carried sample barcodes and UMIs. Each CDR3 protein is one row after TCRdb ran MiXCR on the 5' RACE reads. This repertoire shows under 350,000 distinct CDR3 sequences, 15% to 20% found once; its top ten account for 22%. CDR1 is KGHSH, CDR2 LQKENI, per germline. This CDR3 comprises 16 residues. Trimming left V 3 bases short and J 3 bases short, with 17 bases between. In regard to this clonotype: No antigen is known for it.

This clonotype originated in a man aged 18-30 years who had mild COVID-19 (a few samples of this study predate the infection). Cell type and time point are not known. This chain uses TRBV18 with TRBJ2-5; a possible D gene is TRBD2 (6 bases). Sample: PBMCs or a T cell subset sorted from them (not recorded which). The CDR3 DNA follows: TGTGCCAGCTCACCGGCGGCGGGGCGCTCGGAAGAGACCCAGTACTTC. Translation gives CASSPAAGRSEETQYF.